Given below is one T cell receptor (beta chain) in context. The data were taken from a study of blood T cell repertoires in COVID-19. CDR3 length: 15 amino acids. V shed 4 bases and J 1 base; nucleotides not matched to a gene: 5. Germline V gene lookup returns CDR1 LGHNA and CDR2 YSLEER. In the source study's methods: Reference gene primer amplification yielded estimated nucleated cell counts. Clones were read by immunoSEQ multiplex PCR, and TCRdb kept only the in-frame ones, dropping some. The V and J calls and clone size are taken from that table; D and trimming were inferred from the DNA. The sample has about 270,000 clones, approximately 90% seen once.

This chain uses TRBV4-3 with TRBJ2-3; 7 bases line up with TRBD2. This receptor was identified in a woman between 25 and 40 years old with acute COVID-19. What was sequenced was PBMCs or T cells enriched from blood (not recorded which). CDR3 loop: CASSLLSGGTDTQYF. CDR3 DNA sequence: TGCGCCAGCAGCCTTCTGAGCGGGGGCACAGATACGCAGTATTTT.